This TCR beta chain was identified during a study of blood T cells in healthy people across ages. Study-level findings and limits: Naive T cell percentage and TCR beta diversity correlated strongly.

Combining a sample-barcoded 5' primer with a J-beta primer mix, a second PCR ran for 7 to 11 cycles. TCRdb redid the calling of the 5' RACE reads with MiXCR, one entry per CDR3 protein. The sample holds about 810,000 distinct CDR3 sequences, 30% to 45% seen once. The CDR3 loop spans 14 amino acids. Looked up from germline, CDR1 is MDHEN and CDR2 is SYDVKM. Trimming pared 8 bases from V and 4 bases from J, leaving 17 bases between. No fewer than 6 million PBMCs went into each sample. On this clonotype: Its antigen remains unidentified.

Material for sequencing was blood. This chain uses TRBV28 with TRBJ2-5; D tentatively reads TRBD1 or TRBD2 (6 bases each). This receptor was identified in a man between 18 and 29 years old in good health. DNA of the CDR3: TGTGCCAGCGGTAAACAGGGAGGAATAGAGACCCAGTACTTC. It is translated as CASGKQGGIETQYF.